The clone carrying this TCR beta chain came up once. These data belong to a study of blood T cell repertoires in COVID-19. Looking at the study overall: Material from acute and convalescent COVID-19 was sourced from the United States, Italy and Spain.

In the source study's methods: Reference gene primers were amplified, and this amplification served to estimate nucleated cell counts. The assay was immunoSEQ multiplex PCR, and TCRdb's table has in-frame clones only and misses some. V and J calls and clone size are as listed in that table; D and trimming were resolved from the DNA. The sample holds 55,000 to 95,000 clones, roughly 80% seen once. The CDR3 consists of 15 residues. CDR1 is SGDLS and CDR2 is YYNGEE in the germline V gene. Trimming at V came to 3 bases and at J to 7 bases, leaving 5 bases not matched to a gene. Specimen: peripheral blood. This sequence joins TRBV9 and TRBJ2-3; 13 nucleotides agree with TRBD2. The origin of this receptor is a woman aged 60-75 years with acute or convalescent COVID-19. The CDR3 spells CASSAWTSGGNTQYF. In nucleotides, the CDR3 is TGTGCCAGCAGCGCCTGGACTAGCGGGGGAAATACGCAGTATTTT.